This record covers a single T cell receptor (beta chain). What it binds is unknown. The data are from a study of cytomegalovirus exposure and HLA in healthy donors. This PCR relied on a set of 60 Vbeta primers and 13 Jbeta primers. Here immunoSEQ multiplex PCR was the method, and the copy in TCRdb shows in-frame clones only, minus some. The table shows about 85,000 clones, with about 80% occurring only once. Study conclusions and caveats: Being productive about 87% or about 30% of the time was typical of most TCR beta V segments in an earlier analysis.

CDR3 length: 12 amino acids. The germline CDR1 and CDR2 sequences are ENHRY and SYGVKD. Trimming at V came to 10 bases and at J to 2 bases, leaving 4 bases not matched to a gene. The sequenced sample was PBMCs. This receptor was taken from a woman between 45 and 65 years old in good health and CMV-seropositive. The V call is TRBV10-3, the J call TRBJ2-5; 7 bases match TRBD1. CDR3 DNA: TGTGCCACGCGACAGGGACAAGAGACCCAGTACTTC. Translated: CATRQGQETQYF.